These T cell receptor beta chains were read from a single sample in a study of T cell repertoires in cytomegalovirus infection. TCRdb re-analysed the reads in MiXCR, keeping a single row per CDR3 protein. The table has fewer than 700,000 distinct CDR3 sequences, 20% to 25% seen once. The sample consisted of CD8+ T cells from PBMCs. The receptors derive from a human donor in good health (CMV status not recorded). Some clones in this sample may be carry-over from other donors' samples. The CDR3 runs from the conserved cysteine through the conserved F or W. Each record gives: CDR3 protein, CDR3 DNA, J gene, V gene, clone size, D gene. A D gene is named only where the DNA matches it firmly. Part of the rows lack a size; the others show once, few, many or a class for expanded clones.

CASGSFLGPGAANEQFF,TGTGCCAGCGGTAGTTTTTTGGGACCCGGGGCGGCGAATGAGCAGTTCTTC,TRBJ2-1,TRBV27,.,.
CASSQGRGGAGNEQFF,TGTGCCAGCAGCCAAGGGCGGGGAGGGGCAGGCAATGAGCAGTTCTTC,TRBJ2-1,TRBV14,.,TRBD2
CASSLRTSGSTDTQYF,TGTGCCAGCAGTCTCAGGACTAGCGGAAGCACAGATACGCAGTATTTT,TRBJ2-3,TRBV27,few,TRBD2
CASRSGQSLWGQYF,TGTGCCAGCAGGTCGGGACAGAGCCTCTGGGGGCAGTACTTC,TRBJ2-7,TRBV6-5,.,TRBD1
CASSPKGSMYNEQFF,TGTGCCAGCAGCCCAAAGGGCAGTATGTACAATGAGCAGTTCTTC,TRBJ2-1,TRBV7-9,few,.
CSAPGGEFYGYTF,TGCAGTGCTCCAGGGGGCGAGTTCTATGGCTACACCTTC,TRBJ1-2,TRBV20-1,few,TRBD1
CASSLLGEDNPTQHF,TGTGCCAGCAGCTTACTCGGGGAGGATAATCCGACCCAGCATTTT,TRBJ1-5,TRBV7-8,many,.
CASSPDRGQTYEQYF,TGTGCCAGCAGTCCGGACAGGGGGCAAACCTACGAGCAGTACTTC,TRBJ2-7,TRBV7-9,few,TRBD1
CASSQATGEYGYTF,TGCGCCAGCAGCCAAGCCACCGGGGAATATGGCTACACCTTC,TRBJ1-2,TRBV4-1,few,.
CASSTTRPGVGSDTQYF,TGTGCCAGCAGTACCACCCGTCCAGGGGTCGGTTCGGATACGCAGTATTTT,TRBJ2-3,TRBV28,.,.